These T cell receptor beta chains were read from a single sample in a study of T-cell reconstitution after alpha-beta-depleted transplantation in children. Each CDR3 protein gets one entry after TCRdb re-called the PCR reads with MiXCR. The sample carries a few hundred thousand distinct CDR3 sequences, 10% recorded once. This specimen was PBMCs, taken before TCRalphabeta/CD19-depleted stem cell transplant. The receptors derive from a boy under two years old with acute myeloid leukemia, due to receive a stem cell transplant. CDR3s include the opening cysteine and the closing phenylalanine or tryptophan. The D gene is left open where the match is weak. For some rows the clone size is stated as once, few or many, or as a class when expanded; others skip it.

D | size | J | V | DNA | CDR3
TRBD2 | many | TRBJ2-1 | TRBV6-5 | TGTGCCAGCATTTCTACTAGCGGGGGTTTCGATGAGCAGTTCTTC | CASISTSGGFDEQFF
. | many | TRBJ1-6 | TRBV28 | TGTGCCAGCAGTAGGGGGTACTCACCCCTCCACTTT | CASSRGYSPLHF
TRBD2 | few | TRBJ2-1 | TRBV3-1 | TGTGCCAGCAGCCAAGCCAGACTAGCGGGGTTTTCCTACAATGAGCAGTTCTTC | CASSQARLAGFSYNEQFF
. | few | TRBJ2-3 | TRBV18 | TGTGCCAGCTCACCCCCGGGGCAAAATACGCAGTATTTT | CASSPPGQNTQYF
TRBD2 | many | TRBJ2-2 | TRBV5-4 | TGTGCCAGCAGCTTGGGGACTAGCATAGTCACCGGGGAGCTGTTTTTT | CASSLGTSIVTGELFF
. | many | TRBJ2-5 | TRBV18 | TGTGCCAGCTCCAACGGGCAGCGCCAAGAGACCCAGTACTTC | CASSNGQRQETQYF
. | . | TRBJ2-7 | TRBV20-1 | TGCAGTGCTAGATCGGGGGATAGCTCCTACGAGCAGTACTTC | CSARSGDSSYEQYF
. | many | TRBJ1-1 | TRBV7-9 | TGTGCCAGCAGTTCTGTATGGGGGGCAGAAAGGACTGAAGCTTTCTTT | CASSSVWGAERTEAFF
. | . | TRBJ1-2 | TRBV27 | TGTGCCAGCAGCACTCAGCCTTGGGGCTATGGCTACACCTTC | CASSTQPWGYGYTF
TRBD2 | many | TRBJ2-7 | TRBV5-1 | TGCGCCAGCAGCTTACCTAGCGGGGGGGCTTGGTACGAGCAGTACTTC | CASSLPSGGAWYEQYF